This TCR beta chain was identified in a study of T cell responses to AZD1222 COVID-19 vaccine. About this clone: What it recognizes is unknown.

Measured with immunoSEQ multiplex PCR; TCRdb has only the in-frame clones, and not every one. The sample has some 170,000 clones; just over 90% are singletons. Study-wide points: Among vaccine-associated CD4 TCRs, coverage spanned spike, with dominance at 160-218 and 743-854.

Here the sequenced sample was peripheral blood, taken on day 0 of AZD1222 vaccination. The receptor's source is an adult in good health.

The CDR3: CASSWAGVDRGDEQFF. In DNA form, the CDR3 reads TGCGCCAGCAGCTGGGCCGGGGTGGACCGGGGGGATGAGCAGTTCTTC. The chain is built from TRBV5-1 and TRBJ2-1; 7 bases agree with TRBD2. CDR1 is SGHRS, CDR2 YFSETQ, per germline. The CDR3 totals 16 residues. Trimming at V came to 3 bases and at J to 8 bases, leaving 14 bases not matched to a gene.